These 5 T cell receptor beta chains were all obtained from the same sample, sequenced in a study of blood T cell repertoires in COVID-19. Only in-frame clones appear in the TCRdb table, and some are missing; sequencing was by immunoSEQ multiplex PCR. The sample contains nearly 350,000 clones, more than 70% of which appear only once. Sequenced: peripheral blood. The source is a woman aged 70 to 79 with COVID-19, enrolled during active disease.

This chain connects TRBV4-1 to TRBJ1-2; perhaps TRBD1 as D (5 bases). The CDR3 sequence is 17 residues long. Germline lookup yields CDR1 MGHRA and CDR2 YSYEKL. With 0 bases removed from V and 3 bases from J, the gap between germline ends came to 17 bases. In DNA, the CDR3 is TGCGCCAGCAGCCAAGATCATTTGCAGGGTTCAGACTATGGCTACACCTTC. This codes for CASSQDHLQGSDYGYTF.

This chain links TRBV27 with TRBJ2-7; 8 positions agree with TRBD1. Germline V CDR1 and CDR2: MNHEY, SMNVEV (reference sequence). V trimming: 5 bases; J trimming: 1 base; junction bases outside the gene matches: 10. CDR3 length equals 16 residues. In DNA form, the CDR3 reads TGTGCCAGCAGTCACGACACAGGGGGTCCGTCCTACGAGCAGTACTTC. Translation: CASSHDTGGPSYEQYF.

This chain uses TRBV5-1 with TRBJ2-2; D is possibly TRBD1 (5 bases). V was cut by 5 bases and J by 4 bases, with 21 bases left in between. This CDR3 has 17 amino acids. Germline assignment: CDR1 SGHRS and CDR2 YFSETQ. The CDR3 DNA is TGCGCCAGCAGGCGTCTTAGGGGCGCCATGGCCACCGGGGAGCTGTTTTTT. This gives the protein CASRRLRGAMATGELFF.

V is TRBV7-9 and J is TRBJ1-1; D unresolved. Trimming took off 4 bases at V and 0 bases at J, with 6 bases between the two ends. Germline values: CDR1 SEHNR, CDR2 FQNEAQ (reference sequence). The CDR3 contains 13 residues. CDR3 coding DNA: TGTGCCAGCAGCTCCCTTATGAACACTGAAGCTTTCTTT. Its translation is CASSSLMNTEAFF.

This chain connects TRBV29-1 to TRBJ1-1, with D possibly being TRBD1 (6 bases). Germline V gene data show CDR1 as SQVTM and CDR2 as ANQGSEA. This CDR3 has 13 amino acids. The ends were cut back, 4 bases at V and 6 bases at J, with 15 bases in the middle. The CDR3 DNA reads TGCAGCGTTGCGGGGCAGGGGAAGGCTGAAGCTTTCTTT. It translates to CSVAGQGKAEAFF.